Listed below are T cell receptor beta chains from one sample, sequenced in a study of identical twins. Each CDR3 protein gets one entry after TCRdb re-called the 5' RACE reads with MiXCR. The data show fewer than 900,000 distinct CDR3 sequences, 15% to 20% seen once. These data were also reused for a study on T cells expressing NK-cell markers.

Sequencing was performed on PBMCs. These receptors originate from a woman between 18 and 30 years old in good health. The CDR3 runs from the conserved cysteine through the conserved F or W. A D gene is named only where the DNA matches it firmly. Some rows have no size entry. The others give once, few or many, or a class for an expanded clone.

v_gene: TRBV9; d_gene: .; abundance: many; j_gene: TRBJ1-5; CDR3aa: CASSPPGDNQPQHF; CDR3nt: TGTGCCAGCAGCCCGCCTGGGGACAATCAGCCCCAGCATTTT
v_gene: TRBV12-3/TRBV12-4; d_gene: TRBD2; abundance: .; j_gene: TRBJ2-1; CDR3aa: CASNPNSGRGHEQFF; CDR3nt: TGTGCCAGCAACCCGAATAGCGGGAGAGGCCATGAGCAGTTCTTC
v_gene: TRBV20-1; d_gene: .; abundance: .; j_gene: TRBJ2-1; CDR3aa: CSARDEGGGPSYGEQFF; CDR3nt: TGCAGTGCTAGAGATGAGGGGGGAGGCCCCTCCTATGGCGAGCAGTTCTTC
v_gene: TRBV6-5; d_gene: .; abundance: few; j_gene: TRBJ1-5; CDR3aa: CASSHRGQLQPQHF; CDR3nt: TGTGCCAGCAGTCACCGGGGCCAGCTCCAGCCCCAGCATTTT
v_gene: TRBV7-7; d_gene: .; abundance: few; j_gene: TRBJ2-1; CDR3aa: CASSFRGRENEQFF; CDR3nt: TGTGCTAGCAGCTTCAGGGGCAGGGAGAATGAGCAGTTCTTC
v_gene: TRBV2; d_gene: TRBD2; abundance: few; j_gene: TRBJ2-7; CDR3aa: CASSEGGRTYEQYF; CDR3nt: TGTGCCAGCAGTGAAGGCGGGAGAACCTACGAGCAGTACTTC
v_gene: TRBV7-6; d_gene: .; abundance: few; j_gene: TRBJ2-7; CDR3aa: CASSLTVLAEQYF; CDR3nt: TGTGCCAGCAGCTTAACGGTCCTTGCCGAGCAGTACTTC
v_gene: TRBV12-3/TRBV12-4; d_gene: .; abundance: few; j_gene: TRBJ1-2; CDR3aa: CASSRGQTNVYTF; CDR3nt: TGTGCCAGCAGCCGCGGTCAAACGAACGTCTACACCTTC
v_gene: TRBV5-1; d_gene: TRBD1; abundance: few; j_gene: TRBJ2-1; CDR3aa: CASCRDSSYNEQFF; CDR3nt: TGCGCCAGCTGCCGGGACAGCTCCTACAATGAGCAGTTCTTC
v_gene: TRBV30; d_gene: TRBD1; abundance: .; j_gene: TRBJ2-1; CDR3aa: CAWSVLSGGKNEQFF; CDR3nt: TGTGCCTGGAGTGTACTGTCAGGGGGCAAAAATGAGCAGTTCTTC
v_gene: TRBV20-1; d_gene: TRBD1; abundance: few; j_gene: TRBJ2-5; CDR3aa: CSGTGDGETQYF; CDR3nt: TGCAGTGGGACAGGGGATGGAGAGACCCAGTACTTC
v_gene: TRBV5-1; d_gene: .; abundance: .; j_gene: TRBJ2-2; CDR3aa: CASSFSETGELFF; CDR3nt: TGCGCCAGCAGCTTTAGTGAAACCGGGGAGCTGTTTTTT
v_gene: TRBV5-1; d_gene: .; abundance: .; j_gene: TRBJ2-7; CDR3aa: CASSLDPVNSYEQYF; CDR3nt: TGCGCCAGCAGCTTGGATCCGGTCAACTCGTACGAGCAGTACTTC
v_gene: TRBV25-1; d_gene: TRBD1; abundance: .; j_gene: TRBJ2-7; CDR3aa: CASRARTGQERSYEQYF; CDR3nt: TGTGCCAGCAGGGCCCGGACAGGTCAAGAACGCTCCTACGAGCAGTACTTC
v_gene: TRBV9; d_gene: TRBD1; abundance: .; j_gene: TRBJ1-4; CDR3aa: CASSAYRGAGEKLFF; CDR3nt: TGTGCCAGCAGCGCCTACAGGGGCGCGGGCGAAAAACTGTTTTTT
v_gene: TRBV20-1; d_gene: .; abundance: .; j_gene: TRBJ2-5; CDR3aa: CSADSSANRETQYF; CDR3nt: TGCAGTGCTGATTCTAGCGCGAATCGGGAGACCCAGTACTTC
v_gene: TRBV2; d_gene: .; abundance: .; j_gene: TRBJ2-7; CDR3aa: CATSRDGPYEQYF; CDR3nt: TGTGCCACCTCTCGGGACGGTCCTTACGAGCAGTACTTC
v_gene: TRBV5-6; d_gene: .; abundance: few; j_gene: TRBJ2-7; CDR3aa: CASSLGGSFHEQYF; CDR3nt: TGTGCCAGCAGCTTGGGGGGGTCGTTCCACGAGCAGTACTTC
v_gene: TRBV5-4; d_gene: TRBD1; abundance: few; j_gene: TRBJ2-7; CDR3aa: CASSSDRGREQYF; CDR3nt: TGTGCCAGCAGCTCGGACAGGGGGCGCGAGCAGTACTTC
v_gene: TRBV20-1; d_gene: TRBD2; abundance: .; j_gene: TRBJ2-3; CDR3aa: CSALAGRDSGDTQYF; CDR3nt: TGCAGTGCTTTAGCGGGGAGGGATTCAGGAGATACGCAGTATTTT
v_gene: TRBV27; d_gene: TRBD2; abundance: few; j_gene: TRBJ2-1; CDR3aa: CASSLRREVRLIGEQFF; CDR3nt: TGTGCCAGCAGTTTAAGGCGGGAGGTACGACTTATCGGTGAGCAGTTCTTC
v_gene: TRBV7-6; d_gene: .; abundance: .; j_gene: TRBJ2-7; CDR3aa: CASSTMGGAGEQYF; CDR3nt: TGTGCCAGCAGTACGATGGGGGGAGCCGGCGAGCAGTACTTC
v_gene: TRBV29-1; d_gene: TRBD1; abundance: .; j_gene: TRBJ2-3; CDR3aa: CSVYRDRVRNTQYF; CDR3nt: TGCAGCGTCTACCGGGACAGGGTTCGGAATACGCAGTATTTT
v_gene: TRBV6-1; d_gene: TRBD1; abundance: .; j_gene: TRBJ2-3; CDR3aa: CASRSGQYTDTQYF; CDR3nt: TGTGCCAGCAGGTCGGGACAGTACACAGATACGCAGTATTTT
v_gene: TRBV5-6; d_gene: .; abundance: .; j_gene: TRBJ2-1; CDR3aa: CASSLLSSSLYNEQFF; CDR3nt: TGTGCCAGCAGCTTGTTATCTTCTTCGCTGTACAATGAGCAGTTCTTC
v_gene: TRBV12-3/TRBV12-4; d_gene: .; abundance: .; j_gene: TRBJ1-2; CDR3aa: CASSPPSGGYTF; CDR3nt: TGTGCCAGCAGCCCGCCGTCCGGAGGCTACACCTTC
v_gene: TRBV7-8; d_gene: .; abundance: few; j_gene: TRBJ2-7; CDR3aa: CASSLVFDGSYEQYF; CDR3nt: TGTGCCAGCAGCTTAGTATTCGACGGTTCCTACGAGCAGTACTTC
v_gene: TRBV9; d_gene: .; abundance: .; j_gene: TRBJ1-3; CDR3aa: CASSPDPNPGNTIYF; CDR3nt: TGTGCCAGCAGTCCGGACCCAAACCCGGGAAACACCATATATTTT
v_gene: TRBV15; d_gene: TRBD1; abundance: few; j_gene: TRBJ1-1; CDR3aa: CATSRGGQGYTEAFF; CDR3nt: TGTGCCACCAGCAGAGGCGGACAGGGATACACTGAAGCTTTCTTT
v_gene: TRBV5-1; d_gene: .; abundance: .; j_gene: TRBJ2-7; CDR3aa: CASSSGRLSSYEQYF; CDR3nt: TGCGCCAGCAGCTCAGGACGGCTTAGCTCCTACGAGCAGTACTTC
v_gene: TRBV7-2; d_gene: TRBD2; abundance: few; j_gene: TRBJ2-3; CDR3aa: CASSSGLAVTDTQYF; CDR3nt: TGTGCCAGCAGCTCGGGTCTAGCGGTCACAGATACGCAGTATTTT